This TCR beta chain was sequenced in a study of cytomegalovirus exposure and HLA in healthy donors. With 60 Vbeta and 13 Jbeta primers, the PCR was carried out. In the authors' methods: As a later analysis found, there were roughly 80 million unique TCR beta chains, of which some 9.9 million were shared. The protocol was immunoSEQ multiplex PCR, while the TCRdb copy is restricted to in-frame clones and leaves out a portion. V and J calls and clone size come straight from that table; D and trimming were deduced from the DNA. This sample has fewer than 200,000 clones; 60% to 80% occur once, and the top ten carry about 9.6%. With respect to this clone: Its antigen is still unknown.

Whole-study results and caveats: In a later analysis, TCR association rates varied by HLA locus: DRB1 most, HLA-C fewest.

Germline values: CDR1 ENHRY, CDR2 SYGVKD. V lost 5 bases and J lost 0, with 7 bases in between. The CDR3 is made up of 13 amino acids. This clonotype was sampled from a man aged 18 to 35 in good health and CMV-seropositive. This chain links TRBV10-3 with TRBJ1-1; D is unresolved. The source material was PBMCs. As DNA, the CDR3 is TGTGCCATCAGTAACCCAGTGAACACTGAAGCTTTCTTT. Translation: CAISNPVNTEAFF.